The present TCR beta chain was sequenced within a study of blood T cell repertoires in COVID-19. Overall study context: Italy, Spain and the United States were the sources of the convalescent and acute COVID-19 samples. Sources were T cells, B-cell-depleted T cells, or PBMCs; the material itself was cDNA or gDNA.

CDR3 length equals 13 residues. Per germline, CDR1 SGDLS and CDR2 YYNGEE. V lost 7 bases and J 5 bases, leaving 15 bases between the germline ends. Profiling relied on immunoSEQ multiplex PCR, and the TCRdb table lists in-frame clones only, not all of them. The sample shows tens of thousands of clones, 84% of them seen only once. This receptor was identified in a man in his forties or fifties with acute or convalescent COVID-19. What was sequenced was peripheral blood. The chain couples TRBV9 to TRBJ2-5; D is perhaps TRBD2 (5 bases). CDR3 in amino acids: CASPSEGVETQYF. As DNA, the CDR3 is TGTGCCAGCCCGAGCGAGGGAGTGGAGACCCAGTACTTC.